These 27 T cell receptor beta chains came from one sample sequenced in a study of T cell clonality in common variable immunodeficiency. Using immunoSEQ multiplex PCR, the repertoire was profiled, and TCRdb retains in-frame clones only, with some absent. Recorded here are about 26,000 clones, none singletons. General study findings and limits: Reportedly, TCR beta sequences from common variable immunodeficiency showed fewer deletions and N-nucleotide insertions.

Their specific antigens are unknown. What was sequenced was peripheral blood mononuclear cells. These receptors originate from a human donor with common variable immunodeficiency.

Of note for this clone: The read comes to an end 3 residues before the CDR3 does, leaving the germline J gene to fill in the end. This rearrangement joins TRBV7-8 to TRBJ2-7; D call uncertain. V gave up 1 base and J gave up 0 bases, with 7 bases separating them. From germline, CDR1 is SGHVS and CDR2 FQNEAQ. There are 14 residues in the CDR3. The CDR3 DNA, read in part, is TGTGCCAGCAGCTTAGTCCCCGGCTCCTACGAG. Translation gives CASSLVPGSYE. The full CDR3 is CASSLVPGSYEQYF.

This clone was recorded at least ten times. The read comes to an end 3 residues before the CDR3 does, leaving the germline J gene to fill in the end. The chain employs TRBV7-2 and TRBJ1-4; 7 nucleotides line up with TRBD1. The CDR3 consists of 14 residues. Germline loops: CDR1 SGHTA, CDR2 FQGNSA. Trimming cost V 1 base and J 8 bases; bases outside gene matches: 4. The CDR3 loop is CASSLDRGGEKLFF. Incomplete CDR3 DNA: TGTGCCAGCAGCTTAGACAGGGGTGGGGAAAAA.

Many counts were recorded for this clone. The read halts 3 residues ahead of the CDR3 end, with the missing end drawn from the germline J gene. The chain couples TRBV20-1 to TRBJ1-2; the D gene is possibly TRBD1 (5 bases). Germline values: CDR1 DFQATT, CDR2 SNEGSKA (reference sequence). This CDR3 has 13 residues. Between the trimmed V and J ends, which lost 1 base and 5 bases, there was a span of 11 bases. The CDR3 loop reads CSARVPDMYGYTF. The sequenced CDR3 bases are TGCAGTGCTAGAGTCCCGGACATGTATGGC.

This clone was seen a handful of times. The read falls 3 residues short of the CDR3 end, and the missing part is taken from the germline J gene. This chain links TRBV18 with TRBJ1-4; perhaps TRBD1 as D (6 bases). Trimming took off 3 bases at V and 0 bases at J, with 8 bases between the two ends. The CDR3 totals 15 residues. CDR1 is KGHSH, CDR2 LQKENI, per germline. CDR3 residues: CASSPDSPTNEKLFF. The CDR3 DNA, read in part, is TGTGCCAGCTCACCGGACAGCCCAACTAATGAAAAA.

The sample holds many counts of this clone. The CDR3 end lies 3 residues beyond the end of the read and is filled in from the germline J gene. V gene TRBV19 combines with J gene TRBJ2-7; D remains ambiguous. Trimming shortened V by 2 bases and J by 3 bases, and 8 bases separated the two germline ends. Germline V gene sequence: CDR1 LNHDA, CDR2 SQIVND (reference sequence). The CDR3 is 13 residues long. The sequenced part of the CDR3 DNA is TGTGCCAGTAGTATATCTCCGGGCTACGAG. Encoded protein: CASSISPGYE. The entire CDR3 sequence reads CASSISPGYEQYF.

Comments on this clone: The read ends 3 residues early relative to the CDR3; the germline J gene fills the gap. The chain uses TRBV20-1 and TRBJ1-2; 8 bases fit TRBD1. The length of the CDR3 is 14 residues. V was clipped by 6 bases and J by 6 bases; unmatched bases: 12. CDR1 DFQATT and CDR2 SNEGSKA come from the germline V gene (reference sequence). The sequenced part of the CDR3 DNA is TGCAGTGCCCCCCCCGGACAGGGTGGGCATGGC. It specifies CSAPPGQGGHG. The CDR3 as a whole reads CSAPPGQGGHGYTF.

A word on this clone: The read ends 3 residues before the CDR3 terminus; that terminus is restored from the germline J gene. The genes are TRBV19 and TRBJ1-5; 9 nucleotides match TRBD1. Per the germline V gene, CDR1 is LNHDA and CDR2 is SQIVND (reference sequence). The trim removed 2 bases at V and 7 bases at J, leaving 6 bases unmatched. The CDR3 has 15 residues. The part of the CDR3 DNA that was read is TGTGCCAGTAGTATATTGGACAGGGGAGGGCAGCCC. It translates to CASSILDRGGQP. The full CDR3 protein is CASSILDRGGQPQHF.

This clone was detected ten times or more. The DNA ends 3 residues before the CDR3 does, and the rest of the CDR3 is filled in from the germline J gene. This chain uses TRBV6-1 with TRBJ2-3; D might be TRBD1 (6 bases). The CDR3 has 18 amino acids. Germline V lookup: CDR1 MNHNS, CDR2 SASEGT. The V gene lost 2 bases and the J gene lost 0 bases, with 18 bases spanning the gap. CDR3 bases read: TGTGCCAGCAGTGAACGTGCGGATTGGACAGCTAGCACAGATACG. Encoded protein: CASSERADWTASTDT. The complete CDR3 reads CASSERADWTASTDTQYF.

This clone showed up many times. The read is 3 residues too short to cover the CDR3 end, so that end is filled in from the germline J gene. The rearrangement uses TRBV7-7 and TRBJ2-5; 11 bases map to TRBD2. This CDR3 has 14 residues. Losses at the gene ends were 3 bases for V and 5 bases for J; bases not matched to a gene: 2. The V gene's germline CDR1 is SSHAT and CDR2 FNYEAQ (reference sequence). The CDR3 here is CASSFSGGAETQYF. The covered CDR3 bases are TGTGCCAGCAGCTTTAGCGGGGGGGCGGAGACC.

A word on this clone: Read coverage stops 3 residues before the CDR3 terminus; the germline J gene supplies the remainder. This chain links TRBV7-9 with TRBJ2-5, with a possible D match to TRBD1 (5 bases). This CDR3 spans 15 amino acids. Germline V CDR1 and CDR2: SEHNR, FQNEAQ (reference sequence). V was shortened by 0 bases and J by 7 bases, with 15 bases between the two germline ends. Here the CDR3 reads CASSLAQGIKGTQYF. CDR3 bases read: TGTGCCAGCAGCTTAGCGCAGGGAATCAAAGGGACC.

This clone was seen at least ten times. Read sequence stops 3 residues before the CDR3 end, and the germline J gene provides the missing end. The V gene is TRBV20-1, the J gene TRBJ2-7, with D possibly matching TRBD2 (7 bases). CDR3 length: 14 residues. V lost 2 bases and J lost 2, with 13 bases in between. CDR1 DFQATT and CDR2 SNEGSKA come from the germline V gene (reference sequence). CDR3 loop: CSARNGGRTYEQYF. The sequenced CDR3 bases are TGCAGTGCTAGAAACGGGGGGCGGACCTACGAG.

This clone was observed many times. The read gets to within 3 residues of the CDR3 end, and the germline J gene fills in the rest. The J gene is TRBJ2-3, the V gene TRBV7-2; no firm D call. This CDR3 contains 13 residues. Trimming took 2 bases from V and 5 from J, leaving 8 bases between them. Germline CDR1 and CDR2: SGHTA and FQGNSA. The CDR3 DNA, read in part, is TGTGCCAGCAGCTTAATGGGCTTAGATACG. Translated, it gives CASSLMGLDT. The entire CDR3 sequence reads CASSLMGLDTQYF.

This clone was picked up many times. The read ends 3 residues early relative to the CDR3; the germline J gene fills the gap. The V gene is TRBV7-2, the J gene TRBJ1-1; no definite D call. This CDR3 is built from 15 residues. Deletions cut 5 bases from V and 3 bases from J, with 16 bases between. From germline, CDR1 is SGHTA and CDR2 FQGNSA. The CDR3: CASSLDTKWDTEAFF. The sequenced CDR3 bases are TGTGCCAGCAGCCTCGACACGAAGTGGGACACTGAA.

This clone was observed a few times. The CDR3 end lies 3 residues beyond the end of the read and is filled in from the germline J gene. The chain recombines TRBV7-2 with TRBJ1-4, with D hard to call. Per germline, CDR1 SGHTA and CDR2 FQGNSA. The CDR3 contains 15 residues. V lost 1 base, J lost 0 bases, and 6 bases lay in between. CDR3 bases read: TGTGCCAGCAGCTTAGGAGGGTCAACTAATGAAAAA. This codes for CASSLGGSTNEK. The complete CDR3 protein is CASSLGGSTNEKLFF.

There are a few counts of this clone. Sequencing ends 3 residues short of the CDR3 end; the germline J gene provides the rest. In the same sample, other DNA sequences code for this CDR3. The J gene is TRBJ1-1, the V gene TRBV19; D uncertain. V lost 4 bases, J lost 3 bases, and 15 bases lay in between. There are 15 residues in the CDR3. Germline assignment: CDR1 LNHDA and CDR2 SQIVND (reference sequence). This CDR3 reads CASSNLRLWDTEAFF. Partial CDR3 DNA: TGTGCCAGTAGTAACCTCAGACTGTGGGACACTGAA.

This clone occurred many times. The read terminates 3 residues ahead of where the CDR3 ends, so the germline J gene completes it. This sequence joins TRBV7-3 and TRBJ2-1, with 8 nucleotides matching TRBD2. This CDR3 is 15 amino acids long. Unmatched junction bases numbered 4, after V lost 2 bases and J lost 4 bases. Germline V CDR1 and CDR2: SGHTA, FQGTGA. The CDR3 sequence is CASSLLAGGYNEQFF. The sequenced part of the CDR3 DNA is TGTGCCAGCAGCTTATTGGCGGGAGGTTACAATGAG.

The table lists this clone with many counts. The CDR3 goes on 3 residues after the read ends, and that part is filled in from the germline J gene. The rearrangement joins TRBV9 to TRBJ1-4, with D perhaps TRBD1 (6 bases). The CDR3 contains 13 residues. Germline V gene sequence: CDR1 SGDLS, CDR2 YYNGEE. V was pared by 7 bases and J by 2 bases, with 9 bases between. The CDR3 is CASQRGTNEKLFF. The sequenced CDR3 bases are TGTGCCAGCCAAAGGGGGACTAATGAAAAA.

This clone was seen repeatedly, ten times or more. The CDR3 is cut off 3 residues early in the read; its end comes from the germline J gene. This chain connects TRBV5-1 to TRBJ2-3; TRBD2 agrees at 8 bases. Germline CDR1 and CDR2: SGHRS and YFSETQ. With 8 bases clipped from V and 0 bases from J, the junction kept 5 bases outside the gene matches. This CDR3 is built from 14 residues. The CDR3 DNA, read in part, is TGCGCCAGTCGTCTAGCGGGTAGCACAGATACG. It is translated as CASRLAGSTDT. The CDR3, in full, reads CASRLAGSTDTQYF.

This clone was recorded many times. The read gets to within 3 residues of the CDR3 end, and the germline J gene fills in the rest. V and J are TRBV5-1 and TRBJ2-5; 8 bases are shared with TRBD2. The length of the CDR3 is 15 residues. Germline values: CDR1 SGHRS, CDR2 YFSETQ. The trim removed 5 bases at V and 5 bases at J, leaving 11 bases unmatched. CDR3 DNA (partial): TGCGCCAGCAGAATAGCGGGAAATTCTTTGGAGACC. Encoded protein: CASRIAGNSLET. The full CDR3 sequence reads CASRIAGNSLETQYF.

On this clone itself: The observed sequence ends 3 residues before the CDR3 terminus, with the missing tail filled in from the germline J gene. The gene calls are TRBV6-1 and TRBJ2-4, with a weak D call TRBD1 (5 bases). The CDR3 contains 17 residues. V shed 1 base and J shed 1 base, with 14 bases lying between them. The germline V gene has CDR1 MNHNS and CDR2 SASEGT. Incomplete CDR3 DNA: TGTGCCAGCAGTGAAGTAGGACACGATCAGGCCAAAAACATT. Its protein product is CASSEVGHDQAKNI. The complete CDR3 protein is CASSEVGHDQAKNIQYF.

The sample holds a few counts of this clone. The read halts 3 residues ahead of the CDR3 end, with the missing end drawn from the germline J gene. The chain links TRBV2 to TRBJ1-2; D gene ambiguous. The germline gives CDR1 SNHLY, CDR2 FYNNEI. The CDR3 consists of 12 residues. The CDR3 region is CASSVVPGGYTF. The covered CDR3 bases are TGTGCCAGCAGTGTGGTCCCGGGGGGC.

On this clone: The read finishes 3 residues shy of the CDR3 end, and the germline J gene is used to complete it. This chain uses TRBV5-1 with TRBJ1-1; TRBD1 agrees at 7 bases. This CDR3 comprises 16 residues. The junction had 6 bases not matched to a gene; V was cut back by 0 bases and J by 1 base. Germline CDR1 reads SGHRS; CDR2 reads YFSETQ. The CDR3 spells CASSLGAGGANTEAFF. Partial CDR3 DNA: TGCGCCAGCAGCTTGGGGGCAGGGGGAGCGAACACTGAA.

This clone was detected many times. The CDR3 is CASTQDRAGGTQYF. CDR3 DNA (partial): TGTGCCAGCACCCAAGACCGAGCGGGAGGAACG. V gene TRBV7-2 combines with J gene TRBJ2-3; the match to TRBD2 covers 9 bases. The read stops 3 residues short of the end of the CDR3; the missing end is completed from the germline J gene. Germline V gene sequence: CDR1 SGHTA, CDR2 FQGNSA. This CDR3 has 14 amino acids.

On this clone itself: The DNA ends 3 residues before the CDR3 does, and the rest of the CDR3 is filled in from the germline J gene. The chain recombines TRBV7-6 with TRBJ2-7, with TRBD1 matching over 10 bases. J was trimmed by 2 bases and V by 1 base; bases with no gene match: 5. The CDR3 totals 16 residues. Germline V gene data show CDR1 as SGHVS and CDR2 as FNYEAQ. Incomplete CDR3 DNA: TGTGCCAGCAGCTTAGGATGGGGGACAGGGGCCTACGAG. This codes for CASSLGWGTGAYE. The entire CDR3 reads CASSLGWGTGAYEQYF.

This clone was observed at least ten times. The CDR3 is CASSWQGGQETQYF. The covered CDR3 bases are TGTGCCAGCAGCTGGCAGGGGGGCCAAGAGACC. This sequence joins TRBV7-9 and TRBJ2-5, with a tentative D call TRBD1 (7 bases). The DNA ends 3 residues before the CDR3 does, and the rest of the CDR3 is filled in from the germline J gene. The CDR3 sequence is 14 residues long. Germline V CDR1 and CDR2: SEHNR, FQNEAQ (reference sequence). With 4 bases removed from V and 1 base from J, the gap between germline ends came to 10 bases.

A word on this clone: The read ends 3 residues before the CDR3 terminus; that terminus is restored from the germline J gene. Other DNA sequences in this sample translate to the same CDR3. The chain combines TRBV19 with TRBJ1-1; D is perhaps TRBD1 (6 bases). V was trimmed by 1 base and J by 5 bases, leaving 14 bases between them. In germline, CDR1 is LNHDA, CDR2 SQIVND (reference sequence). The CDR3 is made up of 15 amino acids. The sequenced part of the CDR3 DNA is TGTGCCAGTAGTATAGTCGGGGGGCCGGTGACTGAA. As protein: CASSIVGGPVTE. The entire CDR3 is CASSIVGGPVTEAFF.

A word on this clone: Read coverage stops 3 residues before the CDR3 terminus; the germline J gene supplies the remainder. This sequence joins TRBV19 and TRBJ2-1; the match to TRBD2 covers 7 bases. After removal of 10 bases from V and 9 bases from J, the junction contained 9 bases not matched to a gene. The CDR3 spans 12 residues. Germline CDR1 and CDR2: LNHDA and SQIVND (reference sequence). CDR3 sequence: CATHGGIGEQFF. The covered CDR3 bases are TGTGCCACCCACGGGGGGATCGGTGAG. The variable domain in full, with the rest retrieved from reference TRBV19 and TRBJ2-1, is DGGITQSPKYLFRKEGQNVTLSCEQNLNHDAMYWYRQDPGQGLRLIYYSQIVNDFQKGDIAEGYSVSREKKESFPLTVTSAQKNPTAFYLCATHGGIGEQFFGPGTRLTVL.